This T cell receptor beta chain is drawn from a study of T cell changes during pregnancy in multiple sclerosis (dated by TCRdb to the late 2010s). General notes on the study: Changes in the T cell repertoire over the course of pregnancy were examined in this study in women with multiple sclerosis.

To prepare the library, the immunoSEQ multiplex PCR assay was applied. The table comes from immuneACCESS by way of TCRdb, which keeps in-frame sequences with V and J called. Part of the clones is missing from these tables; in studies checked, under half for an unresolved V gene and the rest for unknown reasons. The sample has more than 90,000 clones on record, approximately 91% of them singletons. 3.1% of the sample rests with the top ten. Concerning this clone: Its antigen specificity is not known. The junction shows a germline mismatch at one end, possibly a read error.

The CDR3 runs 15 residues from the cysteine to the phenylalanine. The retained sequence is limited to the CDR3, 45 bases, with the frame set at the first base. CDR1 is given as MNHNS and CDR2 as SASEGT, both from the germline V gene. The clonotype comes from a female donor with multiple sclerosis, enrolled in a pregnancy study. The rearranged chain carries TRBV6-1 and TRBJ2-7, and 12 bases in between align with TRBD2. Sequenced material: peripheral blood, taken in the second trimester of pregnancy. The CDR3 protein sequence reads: CASSEGTSGIYVQYF. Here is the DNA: TGTGCCAGCAGTGAAGGGACTAGCGGGATCTACGTGCAGTACTTC.